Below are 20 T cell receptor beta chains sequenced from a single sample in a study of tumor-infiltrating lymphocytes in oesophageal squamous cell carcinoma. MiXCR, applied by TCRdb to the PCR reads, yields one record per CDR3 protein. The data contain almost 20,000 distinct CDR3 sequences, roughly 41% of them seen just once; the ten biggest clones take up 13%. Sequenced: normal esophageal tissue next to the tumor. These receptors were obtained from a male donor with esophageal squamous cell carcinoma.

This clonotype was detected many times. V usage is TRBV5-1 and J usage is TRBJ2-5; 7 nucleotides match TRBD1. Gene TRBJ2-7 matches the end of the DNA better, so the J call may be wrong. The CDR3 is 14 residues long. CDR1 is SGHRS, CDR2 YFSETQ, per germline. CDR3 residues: CASSSLDRSYEQYF. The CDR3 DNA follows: TGCGCCAGCAGCTCTCTGGACAGGTCGTACGAGCAGTACTTC.

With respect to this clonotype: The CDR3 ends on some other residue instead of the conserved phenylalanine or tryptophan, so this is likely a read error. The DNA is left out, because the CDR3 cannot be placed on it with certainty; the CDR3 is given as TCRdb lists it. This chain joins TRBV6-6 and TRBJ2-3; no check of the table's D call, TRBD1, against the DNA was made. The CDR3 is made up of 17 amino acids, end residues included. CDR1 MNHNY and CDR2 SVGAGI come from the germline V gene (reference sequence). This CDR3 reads CASSYGAVYYNEQFFGP.

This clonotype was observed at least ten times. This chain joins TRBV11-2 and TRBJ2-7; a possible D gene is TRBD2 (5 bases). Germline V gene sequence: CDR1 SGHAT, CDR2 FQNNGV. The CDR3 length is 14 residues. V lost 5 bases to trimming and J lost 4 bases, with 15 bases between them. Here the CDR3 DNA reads TGTGCCAGCAGCACAGAGGGTGGGCAGTACGAGCAGTACTTC. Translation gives CASSTEGGQYEQYF. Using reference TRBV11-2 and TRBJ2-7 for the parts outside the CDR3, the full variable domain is EAGVAQSPRYKIIEKRQSVAFWCNPISGHATLYWYQQILGQGPKLLIQFQNNGVVDDSQLPKDRFSAERLKGVDSTLKIQPAKLEDSAVYLCASSTEGGQYEQYFGPGTRLTVT.

CDR3 in DNA: TGTGCCAGCAGCTATGGGACAGGGGCCTACGAGCAGTTCTTC. Translated: CASSYGTGAYEQFF. This sequence joins TRBV7-2 and TRBJ2-5; 10 bases agree with TRBD1. The J call may not be correct, given that the DNA end is closer to TRBJ2-1. The CDR3 consists of 14 residues. Germline CDR1 reads SGHTA; CDR2 reads FQGNSA.

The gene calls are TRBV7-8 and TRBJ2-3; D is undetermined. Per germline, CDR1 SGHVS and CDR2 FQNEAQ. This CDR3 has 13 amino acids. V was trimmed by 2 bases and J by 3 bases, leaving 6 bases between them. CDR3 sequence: CASSLSETDTQYF. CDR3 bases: TGTGCCAGCAGCTTATCAGAGACAGATACGCAGTATTTT.

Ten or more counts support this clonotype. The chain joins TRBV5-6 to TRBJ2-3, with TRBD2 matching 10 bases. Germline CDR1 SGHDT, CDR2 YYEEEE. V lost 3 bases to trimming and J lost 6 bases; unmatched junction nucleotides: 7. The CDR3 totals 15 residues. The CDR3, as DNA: TGTGCCAGCAGCTCTCCTAGCGGGAGAAGTGATACGCAGTATTTT. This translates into CASSSPSGRSDTQYF.

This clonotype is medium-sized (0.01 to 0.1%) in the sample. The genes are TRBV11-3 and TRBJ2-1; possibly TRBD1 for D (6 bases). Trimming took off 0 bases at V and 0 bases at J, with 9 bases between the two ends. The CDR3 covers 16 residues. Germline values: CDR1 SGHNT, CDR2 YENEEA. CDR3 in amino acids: CASSLEQGSSYNEQFF. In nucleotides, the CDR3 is TGTGCCAGCAGCTTAGAACAGGGTAGCTCCTACAATGAGCAGTTCTTC.

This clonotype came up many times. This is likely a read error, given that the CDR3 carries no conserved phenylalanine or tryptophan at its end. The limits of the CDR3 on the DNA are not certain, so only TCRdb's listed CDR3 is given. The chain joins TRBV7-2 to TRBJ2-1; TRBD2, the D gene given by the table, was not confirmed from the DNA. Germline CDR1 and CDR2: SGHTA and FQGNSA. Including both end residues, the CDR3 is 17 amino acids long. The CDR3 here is CASSSAGGTGYGYTFGS.

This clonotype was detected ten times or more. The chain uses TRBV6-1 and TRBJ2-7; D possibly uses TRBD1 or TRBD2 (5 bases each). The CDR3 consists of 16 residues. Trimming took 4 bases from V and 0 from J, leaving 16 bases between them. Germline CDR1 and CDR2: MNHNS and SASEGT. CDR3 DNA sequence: TGTGCCAGCAGTGCCCGGGACCCGGTCACCTCCTACGAGCAGTACTTC. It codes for CASSARDPVTSYEQYF.

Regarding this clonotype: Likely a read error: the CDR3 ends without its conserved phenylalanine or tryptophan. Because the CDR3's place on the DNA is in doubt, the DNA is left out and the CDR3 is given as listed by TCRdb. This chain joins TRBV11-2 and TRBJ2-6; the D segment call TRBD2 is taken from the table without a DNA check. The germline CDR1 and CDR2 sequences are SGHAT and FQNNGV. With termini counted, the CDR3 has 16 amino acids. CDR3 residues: CASSFSGRAYEQYFGA.

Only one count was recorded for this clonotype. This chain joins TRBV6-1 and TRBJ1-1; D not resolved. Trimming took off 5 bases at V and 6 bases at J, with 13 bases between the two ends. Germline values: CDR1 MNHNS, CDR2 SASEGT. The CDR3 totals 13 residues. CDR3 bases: TGTGCCAGCAGTTCCCCCAACGGCGCTGAAGCTTTCTTT. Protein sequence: CASSSPNGAEAFF.

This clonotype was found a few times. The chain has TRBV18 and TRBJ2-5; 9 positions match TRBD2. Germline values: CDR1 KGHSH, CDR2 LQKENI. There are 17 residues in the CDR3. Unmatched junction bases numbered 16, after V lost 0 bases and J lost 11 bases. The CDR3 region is CASSPPGGRAYHNEQYF. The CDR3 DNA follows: TGTGCCAGCTCACCACCGGGCGGGAGGGCCTACCACAATGAGCAGTACTTC.

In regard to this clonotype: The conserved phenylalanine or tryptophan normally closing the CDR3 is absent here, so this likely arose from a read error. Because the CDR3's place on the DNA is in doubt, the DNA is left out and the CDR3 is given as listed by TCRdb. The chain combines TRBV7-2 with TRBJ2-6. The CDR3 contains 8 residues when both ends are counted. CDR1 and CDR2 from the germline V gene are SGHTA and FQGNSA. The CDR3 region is CASSLNRG.

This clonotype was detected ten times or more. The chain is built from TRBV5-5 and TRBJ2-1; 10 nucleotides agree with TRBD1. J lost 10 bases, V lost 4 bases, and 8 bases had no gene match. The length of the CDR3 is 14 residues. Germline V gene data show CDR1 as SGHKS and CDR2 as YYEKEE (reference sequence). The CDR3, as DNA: TGTGCCAGCAGCCACGGGACAGGGGCGGGGGAGCAGTTCTTC. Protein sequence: CASSHGTGAGEQFF.

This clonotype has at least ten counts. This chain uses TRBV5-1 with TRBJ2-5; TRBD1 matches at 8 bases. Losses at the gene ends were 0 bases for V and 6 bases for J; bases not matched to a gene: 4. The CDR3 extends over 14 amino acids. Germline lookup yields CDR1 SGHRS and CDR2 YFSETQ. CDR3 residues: CASSLGTGRQTQYF. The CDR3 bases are TGCGCCAGCAGCTTGGGGACAGGGAGGCAGACCCAGTACTTC.

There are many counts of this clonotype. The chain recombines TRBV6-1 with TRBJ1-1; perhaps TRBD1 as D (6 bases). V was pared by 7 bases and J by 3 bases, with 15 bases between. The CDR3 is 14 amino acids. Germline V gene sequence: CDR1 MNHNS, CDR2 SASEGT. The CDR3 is CASISPTGHTEAFF. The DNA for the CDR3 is TGTGCCAGCATCTCGCCAACAGGGCACACTGAAGCTTTCTTT.

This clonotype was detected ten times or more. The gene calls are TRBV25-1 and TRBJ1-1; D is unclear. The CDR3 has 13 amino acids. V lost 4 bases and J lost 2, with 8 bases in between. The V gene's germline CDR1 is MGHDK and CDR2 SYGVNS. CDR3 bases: TGTGCCAGCAGTGTTGCGTTTAACACTGAAGCTTTCTTT. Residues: CASSVAFNTEAFF.

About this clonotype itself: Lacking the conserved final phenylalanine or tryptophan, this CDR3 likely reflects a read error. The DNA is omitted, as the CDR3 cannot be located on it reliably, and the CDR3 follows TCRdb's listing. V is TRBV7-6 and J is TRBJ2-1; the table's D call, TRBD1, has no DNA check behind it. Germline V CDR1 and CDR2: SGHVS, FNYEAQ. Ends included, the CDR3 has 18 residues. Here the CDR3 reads CASSPIYAGGRNEQFFGS.

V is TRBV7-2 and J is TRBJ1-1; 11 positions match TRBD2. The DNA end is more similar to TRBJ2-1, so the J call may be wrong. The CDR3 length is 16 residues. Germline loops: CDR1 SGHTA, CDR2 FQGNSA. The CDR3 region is CASSSSTSGNGREQFF. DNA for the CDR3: TGTGCCAGCAGCTCCTCGACTAGCGGGAATGGGAGGGAGCAGTTCTTC.

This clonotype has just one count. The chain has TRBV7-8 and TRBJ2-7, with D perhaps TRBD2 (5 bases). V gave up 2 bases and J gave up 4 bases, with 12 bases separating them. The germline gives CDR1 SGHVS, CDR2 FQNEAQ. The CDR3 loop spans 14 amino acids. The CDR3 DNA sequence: TGTGCCAGCAGCTTACGGACTGCAAATTACGAGCAGTACTTC. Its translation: CASSLRTANYEQYF. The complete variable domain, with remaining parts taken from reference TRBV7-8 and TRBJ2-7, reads GAGVSQSPRYKVAKRGQDVALRCDPISGHVSLFWYQQALGQGPEFLTYFQNEAQLDKSGLPSDRFFAERPEGSVSTLKIQRTQQEDSAVYLCASSLRTANYEQYFGPGTRLTVT.